This passage covers 22 T cell receptor beta chains from one sample sequenced in a study of shared T cell receptors in the human thymus. Some clones are missing from TCRdb's copy, which holds only in-frame ones; the method was immunoSEQ multiplex PCR. This sample has some 640,000 clones; around 87% occur once, and the top ten carry more than 0.009%. The data were also submitted as part of a second study, on human thymus T cells.

The material sequenced was thymocytes. The origin of the receptors is a boy under two years old with a congenital heart defect.

The V and J genes are TRBV10-3 and TRBJ2-7, with D possibly matching TRBD2 (5 bases). This CDR3 spans 13 amino acids. In germline, CDR1 is ENHRY, CDR2 SYGVKD. V was trimmed by 2 bases and J by 3 bases, leaving 8 bases between them. The CDR3 region has the DNA TGTGCCATCAGTGAGCTCCGGGACTACGAGCAGTACTTC. This sequence encodes CAISELRDYEQYF.

The chain is built from TRBV11-3 and TRBJ2-1; TRBD1 aligns across 7 bases. The germline gives CDR1 SGHNT, CDR2 YENEEA. This CDR3 is built from 14 residues. J gave up 4 bases and V 6 bases, and 6 bases lay outside the gene matches. The CDR3 here is CASSTRGRYNEQFF. In DNA form, the CDR3 reads TGTGCCAGCAGTACTAGGGGGCGATACAATGAGCAGTTCTTC.

The chain employs TRBV12-5 and TRBJ1-5, with 7 bases lining up with TRBD1. The CDR3 is 15 residues long. The V gene end was trimmed by 5 bases and the J gene end by 0 bases; junction bases not matched to a gene: 4. Germline V gene data show CDR1 as LGHNT and CDR2 as FRNRAP. The CDR3 nucleotides read TGTGCTAGTGGTGGGACAGATGATAGCAATCAGCCCCAGCATTTT. Protein: CASGGTDDSNQPQHF. Looking up the rest from reference TRBV12-5 and TRBJ1-5 gives the full variable domain: DARVTQTPRHKVTEMGQEVTMRCQPILGHNTVFWYRQTMMQGLELLAYFRNRAPLDDSGMPKDRFSAEMPDATLATLKIQPSEPRDSAVYFCASGGTDDSNQPQHFGDGTRLSIL.

The chain couples TRBV4-2 to TRBJ2-1; the match to TRBD2 covers 9 bases. CDR1 and CDR2 (germline): LGHNA, YNFKEQ. V trimming: 0 bases; J trimming: 0 bases; junction bases outside the gene matches: 6. The CDR3 contains 18 residues. CDR3 amino acids: CASSQDRASGTSYNEQFF. The CDR3, as DNA: TGTGCCAGCAGCCAAGATAGGGCTAGCGGGACCTCCTACAATGAGCAGTTCTTC.

Only one count was recorded for this clone. This chain connects TRBV10-3 to TRBJ2-7; 14 bases agree with TRBD2. The CDR3 runs to 15 residues. Looked up from germline, CDR1 is ENHRY and CDR2 is SYGVKD. V trimming: 10 bases; J trimming: 3 bases; junction bases outside the gene matches: 8. CDR3 in amino acids: CATLGTSGRHYEQYF. The CDR3 DNA sequence: TGTGCCACCCTGGGGACTAGCGGGAGACACTACGAGCAGTACTTC.

This clone was picked up a small number of times. This chain joins TRBV27 and TRBJ2-3; D unclear. Germline V gene data show CDR1 as MNHEY and CDR2 as SMNVEV (reference sequence). This CDR3 has 18 residues. With 3 bases removed from V and 3 bases from J, the gap between germline ends came to 22 bases. The CDR3 here is CASSFTHTLEPPTDTQYF. The CDR3 DNA sequence: TGTGCCAGCAGTTTCACGCATACCCTAGAACCCCCAACAGATACGCAGTATTTT.

V gene TRBV5-6 combines with J gene TRBJ1-2; 7 bases line up with TRBD1. This CDR3 comprises 16 residues. The germline gives CDR1 SGHDT, CDR2 YYEEEE. After removal of 3 bases from V and 4 bases from J, the junction contained 12 bases not matched to a gene. CDR3 residues: CASSYRQGELVYGYTF. CDR3 bases: TGTGCCAGCAGCTACCGACAGGGCGAGTTGGTCTATGGCTACACCTTC. The full variable domain, rest sourced from reference TRBV5-6 and TRBJ1-2, is DAGVTQSPTHLIKTRGQQVTLRCSPKSGHDTVSWYQQALGQGPQFIFQYYEEEERQRGNFPDRFSGHQFPNYSSELNVNALLLGDSALYLCASSYRQGELVYGYTFGSGTRLTVV.

The CDR3 spells CASSQDLHSARANEKLFF. In DNA, the CDR3 is TGCGCCAGCAGCCAAGATCTTCATTCGGCGAGGGCTAATGAAAAACTGTTTTTT. The rearrangement joins TRBV4-3 to TRBJ1-4; D uncertain. The CDR3 runs 18 residues. The V end was cut by 0 bases, the J end by 3 bases, with 17 bases between. Germline V gives CDR1 LGHNA, CDR2 YSLEER.

The chain employs TRBV27 and TRBJ2-1; D possibly corresponds to TRBD2 (6 bases). Trimming removed 1 base from V and 1 base from J, with 11 bases in between. The CDR3 runs to 16 residues. Germline V gives CDR1 MNHEY, CDR2 SMNVEV (reference sequence). In DNA form, the CDR3 reads TGTGCCAGCAGTTTATATGAGCGGGTGTCCTACAATGAGCAGTTCTTC. Translating it yields CASSLYERVSYNEQFF.

This rearrangement joins TRBV27 to TRBJ2-1; TRBD1 aligns across 9 bases. CDR1 and CDR2 (germline): MNHEY, SMNVEV (reference sequence). The CDR3 sequence is 18 residues long. Unmatched junction bases numbered 19, after V lost 6 bases and J lost 7 bases. The CDR3 DNA reads TGTGCCAGCAGCCCCTACACAGGGGGCGAGGGGTACTGGAATGAGCAGTTCTTC. Translation: CASSPYTGGEGYWNEQFF.

CDR3 region: CAWSVRTVNTEAFF. In nucleotides, the CDR3 is TGTGCCTGGAGTGTCCGGACTGTGAACACTGAAGCTTTCTTT. The chain couples TRBV30 to TRBJ1-1; no clear D gene. With 0 bases removed from V and 0 bases from J, the gap between germline ends came to 8 bases. CDR3 length: 14 residues. CDR1 GTSNPN and CDR2 SVGIG come from the germline V gene (reference sequence).

The chain is built from TRBV29-1 and TRBJ1-2; D call uncertain. Germline V gene sequence: CDR1 SQVTM, CDR2 ANQGSEA. This CDR3 is built from 12 residues. CDR3 in amino acids: CRSEGDDYGYTF. CDR3 in DNA: TGCAGGTCGGAGGGCGATGACTATGGCTACACCTTC.

This chain connects TRBV5-4 to TRBJ1-2, with TRBD1 matching over 7 bases. CDR1 and CDR2 from the germline V gene are SGHNT and YYREEE (reference sequence). The CDR3 extends over 19 amino acids. V shed 3 bases, J shed 3 bases, and the junction held 20 bases outside the gene matches. CDR3 coding DNA: TGTGCCAGCAGCTCCCACACAGGGGTAGGGACACCCTGCGACTATGGCTACACCTTC. Amino acids: CASSSHTGVGTPCDYGYTF.

The V gene is TRBV28, the J gene TRBJ1-4; unclear D gene. The V end was cut by 10 bases, the J end by 8 bases, with 8 bases between. Germline CDR1 reads MDHEN; CDR2 reads SYDVKM. The CDR3 loop spans 10 amino acids. The DNA for the CDR3 is TGTGCCACCCGTCGGGAAAAACTGTTTTTT. Residues: CATRREKLFF.

This clone was observed once. The chain links TRBV5-4 to TRBJ2-5; D perhaps matches TRBD2 (6 bases). Germline lookup yields CDR1 SGHNT and CDR2 YYREEE (reference sequence). V was trimmed by 5 bases and J by 5 bases, leaving 16 bases between them. CDR3 length equals 14 residues. The CDR3 spells CASRGGEVQETQYF. The DNA for the CDR3 is TGTGCCAGCAGGGGCGGGGAGGTTCAGGAGACCCAGTACTTC.

CDR3 bases: TGTGCCAGCAGCGCAGCGGGACCGGGACAATACAATGAGCAGTTCTTC. This encodes CASSAAGPGQYNEQFF. This chain connects TRBV9 to TRBJ2-1, with D possibly matching TRBD2 (7 bases). V lost 3 bases and J lost 4, with 17 bases in between. CDR3 length: 16 amino acids. From germline, CDR1 is SGDLS and CDR2 YYNGEE.

The rearrangement joins TRBV25-1 to TRBJ1-2; 8 bases match TRBD1. Germline V gene data show CDR1 as MGHDK and CDR2 as SYGVNS. The V gene end was trimmed by 7 bases and the J gene end by 8 bases; junction bases not matched to a gene: 6. The CDR3 length is 12 residues. CDR3 bases: TGTGCCAGCACCCAGGGGGCGGAAGGCTACACCTTC. Protein product: CASTQGAEGYTF.

CDR3: CAWSKPPGQQGYTF. The CDR3 DNA reads TGTGCCTGGAGTAAACCACCGGGACAGCAAGGCTACACCTTC. The chain is built from TRBV30 and TRBJ1-2; 7 nucleotides align to TRBD1. CDR1 is GTSNPN and CDR2 is SVGIG in the germline V gene (reference sequence). The CDR3 extends over 14 amino acids. V gave up 2 bases and J gave up 8 bases; unmatched junction bases: 11.

The chain employs TRBV7-2 and TRBJ2-7, with D unresolved. Germline loops: CDR1 SGHTA, CDR2 FQGNSA. V lost 5 bases and J lost 2, with 16 bases in between. This CDR3 has 15 amino acids. This CDR3 reads CASSAQTRYPYEQYF. The CDR3 DNA reads as TGTGCCAGCAGCGCGCAGACTCGGTACCCCTACGAGCAGTACTTC.

The table lists this clone with a count of one. This chain uses TRBV14 with TRBJ2-2; perhaps TRBD2 as D (6 bases). Germline CDR1 SGHDN, CDR2 FVKESK. Trimming cost V 1 base and J 8 bases, with 11 bases left between them. This CDR3 contains 14 residues. The CDR3 DNA is TGTGCCAGCAGCCAAGGAAGGAGGGGAGGGGAGCTGTTTTTT. It encodes CASSQGRRGGELFF.

The CDR3 region has the DNA TGTGCCAGTAGGGACGACAGGGGGCGCGGCCCAACTAATGAAAAACTGTTTTTT. This codes for CASRDDRGRGPTNEKLFF. The rearrangement links TRBV19 to TRBJ1-4, with 10 nucleotides matching TRBD1. Germline trimming cut 6 bases from V and 0 bases from J; bases unmatched to any gene: 10. Germline V gene data show CDR1 as LNHDA and CDR2 as SQIVND (reference sequence). This CDR3 is built from 18 residues. Full variable domain (rest looked up from reference TRBV19 and TRBJ1-4): DGGITQSPKYLFRKEGQNVTLSCEQNLNHDAMYWYRQDPGQGLRLIYYSQIVNDFQKGDIAEGYSVSREKKESFPLTVTSAQKNPTAFYLCASRDDRGRGPTNEKLFFGSGTQLSVL.

This chain connects TRBV28 to TRBJ2-6; a possible D gene is TRBD2 (5 bases). V was clipped by 6 bases and J by 0 bases, with 15 bases between them. The length of the CDR3 is 17 residues. In germline, CDR1 is MDHEN, CDR2 SYDVKM. CDR3 protein: CASSEAEGNSGANVLTF. The CDR3 DNA sequence: TGTGCCAGCAGCGAAGCCGAGGGCAACTCTGGGGCCAACGTCCTGACTTTC.